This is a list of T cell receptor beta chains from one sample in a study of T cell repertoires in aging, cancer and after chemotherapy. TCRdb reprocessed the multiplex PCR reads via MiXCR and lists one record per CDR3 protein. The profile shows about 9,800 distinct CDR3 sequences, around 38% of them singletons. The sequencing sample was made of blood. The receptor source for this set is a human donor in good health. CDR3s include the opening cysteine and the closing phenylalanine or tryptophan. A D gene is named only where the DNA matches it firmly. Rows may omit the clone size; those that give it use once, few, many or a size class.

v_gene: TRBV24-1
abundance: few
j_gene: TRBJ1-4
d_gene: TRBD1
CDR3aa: CATSDPTGAGEKLFF
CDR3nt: TGTGCCACCAGTGATCCAACAGGGGCTGGCGAAAAACTGTTTTTT

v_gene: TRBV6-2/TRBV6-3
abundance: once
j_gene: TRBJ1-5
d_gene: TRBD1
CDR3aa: CATSDRSKPLNQPQHF
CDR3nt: TGTGCCACCTCGGACAGGTCCAAACCACTCAATCAGCCCCAGCATTTT

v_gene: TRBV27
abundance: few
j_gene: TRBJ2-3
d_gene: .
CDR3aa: CASSPLTTDTQYF
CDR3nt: TGTGCCAGCAGCCCACTGACCACAGATACGCAGTATTTT

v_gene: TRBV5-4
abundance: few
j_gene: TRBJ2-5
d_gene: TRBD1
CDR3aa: CASSPRGGTGGRETQYF
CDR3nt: TGTGCCAGCAGCCCCCGAGGGGGGACAGGGGGCAGGGAGACCCAGTACTTC

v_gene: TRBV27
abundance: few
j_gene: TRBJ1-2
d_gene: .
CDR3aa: CASSGDGQNYGYTF
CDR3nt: TGTGCCAGCAGTGGGGACGGCCAGAACTATGGCTACACCTTC

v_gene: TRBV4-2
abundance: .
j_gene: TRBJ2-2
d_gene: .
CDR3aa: CASTPTGMNTGELFF
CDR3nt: TGTGCCAGCACCCCAACGGGAATGAACACCGGGGAGCTGTTTTTT

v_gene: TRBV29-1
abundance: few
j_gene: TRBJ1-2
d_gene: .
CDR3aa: CSVDPGLYGYTF
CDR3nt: TGCAGCGTTGATCCGGGACTCTATGGCTACACCTTC

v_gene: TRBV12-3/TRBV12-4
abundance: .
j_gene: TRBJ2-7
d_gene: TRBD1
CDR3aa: CASSFRGLAAEQYF
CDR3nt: TGTGCCAGCAGTTTCAGGGGGCTGGCCGCCGAGCAGTACTTC

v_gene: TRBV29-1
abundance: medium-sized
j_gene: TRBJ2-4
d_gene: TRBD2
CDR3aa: CSVGRAGGANIQYF
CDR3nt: TGCAGCGTTGGAAGAGCGGGAGGGGCAAACATTCAGTACTTC

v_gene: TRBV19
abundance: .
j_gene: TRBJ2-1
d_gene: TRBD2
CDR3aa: CASSPKGLADLYNEQFF
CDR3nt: TGTGCCAGTAGTCCCAAGGGACTAGCGGACTTATACAATGAGCAGTTCTTC

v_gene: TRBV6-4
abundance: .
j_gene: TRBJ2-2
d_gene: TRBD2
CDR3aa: CASRIDGKLAGTTGELFF
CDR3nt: TGTGCCAGCAGGATAGATGGTAAGCTAGCGGGAACTACCGGGGAGCTGTTTTTT

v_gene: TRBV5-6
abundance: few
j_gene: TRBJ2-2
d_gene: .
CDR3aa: CASSLGLNTGELFF
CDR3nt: TGTGCCAGCAGCTTGGGACTCAACACCGGGGAGCTGTTTTTT

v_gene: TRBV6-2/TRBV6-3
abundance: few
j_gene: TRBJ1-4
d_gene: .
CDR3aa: CASRAGSSEKLFF
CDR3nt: TGTGCCAGCAGGGCAGGTTCCAGTGAAAAACTGTTTTTT

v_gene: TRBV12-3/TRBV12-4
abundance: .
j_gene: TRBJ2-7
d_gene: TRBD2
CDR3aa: CASRTSGSYEQYF
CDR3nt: TGTGCCAGCAGGACTAGCGGGTCCTACGAGCAGTACTTC

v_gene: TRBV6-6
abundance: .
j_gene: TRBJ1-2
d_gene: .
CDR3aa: CASSYSDRYYGYTF
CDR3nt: TGTGCCAGCAGTTACTCGGACAGATACTATGGCTACACCTTC

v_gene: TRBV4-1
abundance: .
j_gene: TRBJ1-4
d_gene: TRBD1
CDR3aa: CASSQAGTGTGNEKLFF
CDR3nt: TGCGCCAGCAGCCAAGCCGGGACCGGGACAGGCAATGAAAAACTGTTTTTT

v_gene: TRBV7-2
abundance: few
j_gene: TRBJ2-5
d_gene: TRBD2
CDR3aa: CASSFSGKETQYF
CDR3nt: TGTGCCAGCAGCTTTAGCGGGAAGGAGACCCAGTACTTC

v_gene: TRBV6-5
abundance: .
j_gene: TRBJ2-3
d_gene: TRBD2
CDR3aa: CAISIAGDKTDTQYF
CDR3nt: TGTGCCATCAGTATAGCGGGAGATAAGACAGATACGCAGTATTTT

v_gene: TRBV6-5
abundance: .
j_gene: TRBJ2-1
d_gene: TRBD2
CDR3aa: CASSTPSGAYNEQFF
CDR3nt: TGTGCCAGCAGCACACCTAGCGGGGCCTACAATGAGCAGTTCTTC

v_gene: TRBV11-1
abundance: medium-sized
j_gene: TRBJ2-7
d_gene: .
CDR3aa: CASSLGHEQYF
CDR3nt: TGTGCCAGCAGCTTAGGACACGAGCAGTACTTC

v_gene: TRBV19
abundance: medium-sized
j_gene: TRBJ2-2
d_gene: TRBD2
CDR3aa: CASSSAGDTGELFF
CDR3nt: TGTGCCAGTAGTAGTGCGGGAGACACCGGGGAGCTGTTTTTT

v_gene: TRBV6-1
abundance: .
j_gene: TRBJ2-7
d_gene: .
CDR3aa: CASSGRDMGGYEQYF
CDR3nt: TGTGCCAGCAGTGGTCGGGACATGGGGGGCTACGAGCAGTACTTC

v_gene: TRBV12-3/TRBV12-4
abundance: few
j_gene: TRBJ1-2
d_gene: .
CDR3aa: CASSPGDNYGYTF
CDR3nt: TGTGCCAGCAGTCCGGGCGATAACTATGGCTACACCTTC

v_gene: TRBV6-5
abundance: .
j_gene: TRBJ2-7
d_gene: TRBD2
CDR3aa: CASSYSGGSSYEQYF
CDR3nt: TGTGCCAGCAGTTACTCGGGGGGGTCATCCTACGAGCAGTACTTC

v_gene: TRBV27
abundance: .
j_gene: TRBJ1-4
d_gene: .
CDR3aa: CASSLGTPNEKLFF
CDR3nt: TGTGCCAGCAGTTTGGGGACGCCTAATGAAAAACTGTTTTTT

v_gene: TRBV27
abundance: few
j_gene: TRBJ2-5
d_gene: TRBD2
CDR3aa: CASSSSSGSGETQYF
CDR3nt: TGTGCCAGCAGTAGTTCTAGCGGGAGTGGAGAGACCCAGTACTTC

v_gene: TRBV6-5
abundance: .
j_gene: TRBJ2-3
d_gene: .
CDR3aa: CASSYSPPGTDTQYF
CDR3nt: TGTGCCAGCAGTTACTCCCCCCCGGGCACAGATACGCAGTATTTT

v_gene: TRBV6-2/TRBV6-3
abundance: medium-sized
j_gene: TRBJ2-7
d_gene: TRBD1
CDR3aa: CASSPGTEPPEQYF
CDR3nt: TGTGCCAGCAGCCCCGGGACAGAGCCTCCCGAGCAGTACTTC

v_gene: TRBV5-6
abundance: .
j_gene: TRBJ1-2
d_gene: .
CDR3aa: CASSLVTGKAYGYTF
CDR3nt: TGTGCCAGCAGCTTGGTTACAGGGAAGGCCTATGGCTACACCTTC

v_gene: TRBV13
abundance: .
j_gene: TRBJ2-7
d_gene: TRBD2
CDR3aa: CASSTTSGYEQYF
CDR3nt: TGTGCCAGCAGCACAACTAGCGGGTACGAGCAGTACTTC

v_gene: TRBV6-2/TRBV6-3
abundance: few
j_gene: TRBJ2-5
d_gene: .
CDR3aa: CASTRFGGETQYF
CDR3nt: TGTGCCAGCACCCGTTTCGGGGGAGAGACCCAGTACTTC

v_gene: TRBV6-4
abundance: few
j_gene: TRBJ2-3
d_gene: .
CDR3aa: CASSDSPGSTDTQYF
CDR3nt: TGTGCCAGCAGTGACTCGCCGGGTAGCACAGATACGCAGTATTTT

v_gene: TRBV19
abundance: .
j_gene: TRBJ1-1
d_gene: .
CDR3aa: CASSMVGGGQAFF
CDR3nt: TGTGCCAGTAGTATGGTGGGAGGAGGACAAGCTTTCTTT

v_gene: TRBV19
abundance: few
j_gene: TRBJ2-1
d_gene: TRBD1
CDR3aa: CASSIGTDYNEQFF
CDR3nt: TGTGCCAGTAGTATCGGGACAGATTACAATGAGCAGTTCTTC

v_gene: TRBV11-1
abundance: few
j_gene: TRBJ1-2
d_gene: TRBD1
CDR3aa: CASSPRRQGYGYTF
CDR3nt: TGTGCCAGCAGCCCCCGGCGACAGGGCTATGGCTACACCTTC

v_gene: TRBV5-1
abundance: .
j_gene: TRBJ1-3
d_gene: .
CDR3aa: CASSPNGGLPSGNTIYF
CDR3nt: TGCGCCAGCAGCCCAAACGGAGGCCTCCCCTCTGGAAACACCATATATTTT

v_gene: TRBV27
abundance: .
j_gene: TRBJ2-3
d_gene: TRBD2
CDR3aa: CASSPRPSGLSLTDTQYF
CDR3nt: TGTGCCAGCAGCCCCAGGCCTAGCGGACTGAGCTTGACAGATACGCAGTATTTT

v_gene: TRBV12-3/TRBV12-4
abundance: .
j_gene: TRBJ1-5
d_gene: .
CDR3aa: CASSFTGPSNQPQHF
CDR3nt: TGTGCCAGCAGTTTTACGGGTCCTAGCAATCAGCCCCAGCATTTT

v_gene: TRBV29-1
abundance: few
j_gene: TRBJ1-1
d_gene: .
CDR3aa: CSVARLNTEAFF
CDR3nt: TGCAGCGTTGCTCGCCTGAACACTGAAGCTTTCTTT

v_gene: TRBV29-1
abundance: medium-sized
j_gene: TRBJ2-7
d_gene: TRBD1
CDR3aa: CSVGGQGAEQYF
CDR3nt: TGCAGCGTGGGGGGACAGGGTGCCGAGCAGTACTTC

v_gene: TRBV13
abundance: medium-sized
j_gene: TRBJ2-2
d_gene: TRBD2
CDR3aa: CASSERTSGRADGELFF
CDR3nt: TGTGCCAGCAGCGAACGGACTAGCGGGAGGGCCGACGGGGAGCTGTTTTTT

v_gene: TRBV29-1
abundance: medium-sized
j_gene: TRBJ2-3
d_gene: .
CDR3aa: CSVEVRRNTDTQYF
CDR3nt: TGCAGCGTTGAAGTCCGGCGGAACACAGATACGCAGTATTTT